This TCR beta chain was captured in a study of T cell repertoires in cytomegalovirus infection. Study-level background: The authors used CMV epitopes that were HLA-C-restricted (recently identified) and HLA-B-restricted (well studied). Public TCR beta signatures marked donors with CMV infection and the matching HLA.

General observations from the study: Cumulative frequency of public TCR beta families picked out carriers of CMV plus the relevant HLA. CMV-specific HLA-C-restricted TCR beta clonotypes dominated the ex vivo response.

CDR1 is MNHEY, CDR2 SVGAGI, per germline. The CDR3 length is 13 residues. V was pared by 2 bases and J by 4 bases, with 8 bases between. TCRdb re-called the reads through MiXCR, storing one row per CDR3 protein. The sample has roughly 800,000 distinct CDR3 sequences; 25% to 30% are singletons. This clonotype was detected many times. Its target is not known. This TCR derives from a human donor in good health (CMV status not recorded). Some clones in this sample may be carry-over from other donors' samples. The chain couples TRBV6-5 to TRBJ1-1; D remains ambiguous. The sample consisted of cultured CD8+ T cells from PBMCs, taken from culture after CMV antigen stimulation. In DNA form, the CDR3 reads TGTGCCAGCAGTTACAGCCCCCTCACTGAAGCTTTCTTT. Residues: CASSYSPLTEAFF.